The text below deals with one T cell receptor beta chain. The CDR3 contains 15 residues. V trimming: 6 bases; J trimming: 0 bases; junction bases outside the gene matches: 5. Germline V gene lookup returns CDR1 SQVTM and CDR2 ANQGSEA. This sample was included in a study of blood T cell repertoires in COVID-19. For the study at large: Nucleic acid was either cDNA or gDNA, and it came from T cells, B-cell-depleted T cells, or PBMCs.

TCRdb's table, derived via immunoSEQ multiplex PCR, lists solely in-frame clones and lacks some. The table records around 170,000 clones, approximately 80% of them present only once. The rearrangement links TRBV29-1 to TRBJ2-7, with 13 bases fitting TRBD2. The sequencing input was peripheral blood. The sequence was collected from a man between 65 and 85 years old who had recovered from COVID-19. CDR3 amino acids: CSVGLAGSASYEQYF. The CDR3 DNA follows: TGCAGCGTGGGACTAGCGGGAAGCGCCTCCTACGAGCAGTACTTC.